This T cell receptor (beta chain) came from a study of blood T cell repertoires in COVID-19. Followed over time, Seattle patients had been enrolled while infection was active. Original analysis: Amplification of reference gene primers was used by the study to estimate nucleated cell counts. Method: immunoSEQ multiplex PCR; TCRdb's copy keeps in-frame clones and lacks some. The DNA gave D and trimming, while V, J and clone size come from that table. The sample holds about 120,000 clones, about 90% seen once. Germline V CDR1 and CDR2: LNHDA, SQIVND (reference sequence). V shed 10 bases and J shed 7 bases, with 16 bases lying between them. The CDR3 spans 13 residues.

The chain is built from TRBV19 and TRBJ1-4; D gene uncertain. The sample was peripheral blood. The clonotype comes from a woman aged 55-75 years with COVID-19, enrolled during active disease. The CDR3 nucleotides read TGTGCCACCGCGGGAGTATCTGGTGAAAAACTGTTTTTT. This gives the protein CATAGVSGEKLFF. Filled out from reference TRBV19 and TRBJ1-4, the complete variable domain reads DGGITQSPKYLFRKEGQNVTLSCEQNLNHDAMYWYRQDPGQGLRLIYYSQIVNDFQKGDIAEGYSVSREKKESFPLTVTSAQKNPTAFYLCATAGVSGEKLFFGSGTQLSVL.